This T cell receptor (beta chain) is from a study of blood T cells in healthy people across ages. It was with a sample-barcoded 5' primer and a J-beta primer mix that a second PCR of roughly 7 to 11 cycles was run. TCRdb called the 5' RACE reads again in MiXCR, with one record for every CDR3 protein. The sample contains 2 million or so distinct CDR3 sequences, 49% of which appear only once. This CDR3 spans 14 amino acids. The germline V and J ends were trimmed by 0 bases and 8 bases, with 13 bases remaining between them. Germline CDR1 MGHRA, CDR2 YSYEKL. Specimen: blood. This clonotype originated in a woman in her forties in good health. The chain links TRBV4-1 to TRBJ1-2; D is undetermined. CDR3 coding DNA: TGCGCCAGCAGCCAAGAGAACGGGGTGGGAGGCTACACCTTC. Translating gives CASSQENGVGGYTF.